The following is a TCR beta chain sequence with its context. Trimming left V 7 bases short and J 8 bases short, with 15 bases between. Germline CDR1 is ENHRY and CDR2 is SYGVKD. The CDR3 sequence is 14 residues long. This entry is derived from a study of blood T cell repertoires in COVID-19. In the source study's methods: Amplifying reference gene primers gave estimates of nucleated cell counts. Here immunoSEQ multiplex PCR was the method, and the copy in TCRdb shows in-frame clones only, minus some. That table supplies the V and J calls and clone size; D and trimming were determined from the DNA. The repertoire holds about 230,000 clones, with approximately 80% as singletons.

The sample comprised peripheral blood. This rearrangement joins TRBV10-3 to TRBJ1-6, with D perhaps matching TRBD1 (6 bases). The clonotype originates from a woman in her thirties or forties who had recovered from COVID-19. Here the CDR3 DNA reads TGTGCCATCAAGTCAGGGGTTTCGGATTCACCCCTCCACTTT. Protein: CAIKSGVSDSPLHF.